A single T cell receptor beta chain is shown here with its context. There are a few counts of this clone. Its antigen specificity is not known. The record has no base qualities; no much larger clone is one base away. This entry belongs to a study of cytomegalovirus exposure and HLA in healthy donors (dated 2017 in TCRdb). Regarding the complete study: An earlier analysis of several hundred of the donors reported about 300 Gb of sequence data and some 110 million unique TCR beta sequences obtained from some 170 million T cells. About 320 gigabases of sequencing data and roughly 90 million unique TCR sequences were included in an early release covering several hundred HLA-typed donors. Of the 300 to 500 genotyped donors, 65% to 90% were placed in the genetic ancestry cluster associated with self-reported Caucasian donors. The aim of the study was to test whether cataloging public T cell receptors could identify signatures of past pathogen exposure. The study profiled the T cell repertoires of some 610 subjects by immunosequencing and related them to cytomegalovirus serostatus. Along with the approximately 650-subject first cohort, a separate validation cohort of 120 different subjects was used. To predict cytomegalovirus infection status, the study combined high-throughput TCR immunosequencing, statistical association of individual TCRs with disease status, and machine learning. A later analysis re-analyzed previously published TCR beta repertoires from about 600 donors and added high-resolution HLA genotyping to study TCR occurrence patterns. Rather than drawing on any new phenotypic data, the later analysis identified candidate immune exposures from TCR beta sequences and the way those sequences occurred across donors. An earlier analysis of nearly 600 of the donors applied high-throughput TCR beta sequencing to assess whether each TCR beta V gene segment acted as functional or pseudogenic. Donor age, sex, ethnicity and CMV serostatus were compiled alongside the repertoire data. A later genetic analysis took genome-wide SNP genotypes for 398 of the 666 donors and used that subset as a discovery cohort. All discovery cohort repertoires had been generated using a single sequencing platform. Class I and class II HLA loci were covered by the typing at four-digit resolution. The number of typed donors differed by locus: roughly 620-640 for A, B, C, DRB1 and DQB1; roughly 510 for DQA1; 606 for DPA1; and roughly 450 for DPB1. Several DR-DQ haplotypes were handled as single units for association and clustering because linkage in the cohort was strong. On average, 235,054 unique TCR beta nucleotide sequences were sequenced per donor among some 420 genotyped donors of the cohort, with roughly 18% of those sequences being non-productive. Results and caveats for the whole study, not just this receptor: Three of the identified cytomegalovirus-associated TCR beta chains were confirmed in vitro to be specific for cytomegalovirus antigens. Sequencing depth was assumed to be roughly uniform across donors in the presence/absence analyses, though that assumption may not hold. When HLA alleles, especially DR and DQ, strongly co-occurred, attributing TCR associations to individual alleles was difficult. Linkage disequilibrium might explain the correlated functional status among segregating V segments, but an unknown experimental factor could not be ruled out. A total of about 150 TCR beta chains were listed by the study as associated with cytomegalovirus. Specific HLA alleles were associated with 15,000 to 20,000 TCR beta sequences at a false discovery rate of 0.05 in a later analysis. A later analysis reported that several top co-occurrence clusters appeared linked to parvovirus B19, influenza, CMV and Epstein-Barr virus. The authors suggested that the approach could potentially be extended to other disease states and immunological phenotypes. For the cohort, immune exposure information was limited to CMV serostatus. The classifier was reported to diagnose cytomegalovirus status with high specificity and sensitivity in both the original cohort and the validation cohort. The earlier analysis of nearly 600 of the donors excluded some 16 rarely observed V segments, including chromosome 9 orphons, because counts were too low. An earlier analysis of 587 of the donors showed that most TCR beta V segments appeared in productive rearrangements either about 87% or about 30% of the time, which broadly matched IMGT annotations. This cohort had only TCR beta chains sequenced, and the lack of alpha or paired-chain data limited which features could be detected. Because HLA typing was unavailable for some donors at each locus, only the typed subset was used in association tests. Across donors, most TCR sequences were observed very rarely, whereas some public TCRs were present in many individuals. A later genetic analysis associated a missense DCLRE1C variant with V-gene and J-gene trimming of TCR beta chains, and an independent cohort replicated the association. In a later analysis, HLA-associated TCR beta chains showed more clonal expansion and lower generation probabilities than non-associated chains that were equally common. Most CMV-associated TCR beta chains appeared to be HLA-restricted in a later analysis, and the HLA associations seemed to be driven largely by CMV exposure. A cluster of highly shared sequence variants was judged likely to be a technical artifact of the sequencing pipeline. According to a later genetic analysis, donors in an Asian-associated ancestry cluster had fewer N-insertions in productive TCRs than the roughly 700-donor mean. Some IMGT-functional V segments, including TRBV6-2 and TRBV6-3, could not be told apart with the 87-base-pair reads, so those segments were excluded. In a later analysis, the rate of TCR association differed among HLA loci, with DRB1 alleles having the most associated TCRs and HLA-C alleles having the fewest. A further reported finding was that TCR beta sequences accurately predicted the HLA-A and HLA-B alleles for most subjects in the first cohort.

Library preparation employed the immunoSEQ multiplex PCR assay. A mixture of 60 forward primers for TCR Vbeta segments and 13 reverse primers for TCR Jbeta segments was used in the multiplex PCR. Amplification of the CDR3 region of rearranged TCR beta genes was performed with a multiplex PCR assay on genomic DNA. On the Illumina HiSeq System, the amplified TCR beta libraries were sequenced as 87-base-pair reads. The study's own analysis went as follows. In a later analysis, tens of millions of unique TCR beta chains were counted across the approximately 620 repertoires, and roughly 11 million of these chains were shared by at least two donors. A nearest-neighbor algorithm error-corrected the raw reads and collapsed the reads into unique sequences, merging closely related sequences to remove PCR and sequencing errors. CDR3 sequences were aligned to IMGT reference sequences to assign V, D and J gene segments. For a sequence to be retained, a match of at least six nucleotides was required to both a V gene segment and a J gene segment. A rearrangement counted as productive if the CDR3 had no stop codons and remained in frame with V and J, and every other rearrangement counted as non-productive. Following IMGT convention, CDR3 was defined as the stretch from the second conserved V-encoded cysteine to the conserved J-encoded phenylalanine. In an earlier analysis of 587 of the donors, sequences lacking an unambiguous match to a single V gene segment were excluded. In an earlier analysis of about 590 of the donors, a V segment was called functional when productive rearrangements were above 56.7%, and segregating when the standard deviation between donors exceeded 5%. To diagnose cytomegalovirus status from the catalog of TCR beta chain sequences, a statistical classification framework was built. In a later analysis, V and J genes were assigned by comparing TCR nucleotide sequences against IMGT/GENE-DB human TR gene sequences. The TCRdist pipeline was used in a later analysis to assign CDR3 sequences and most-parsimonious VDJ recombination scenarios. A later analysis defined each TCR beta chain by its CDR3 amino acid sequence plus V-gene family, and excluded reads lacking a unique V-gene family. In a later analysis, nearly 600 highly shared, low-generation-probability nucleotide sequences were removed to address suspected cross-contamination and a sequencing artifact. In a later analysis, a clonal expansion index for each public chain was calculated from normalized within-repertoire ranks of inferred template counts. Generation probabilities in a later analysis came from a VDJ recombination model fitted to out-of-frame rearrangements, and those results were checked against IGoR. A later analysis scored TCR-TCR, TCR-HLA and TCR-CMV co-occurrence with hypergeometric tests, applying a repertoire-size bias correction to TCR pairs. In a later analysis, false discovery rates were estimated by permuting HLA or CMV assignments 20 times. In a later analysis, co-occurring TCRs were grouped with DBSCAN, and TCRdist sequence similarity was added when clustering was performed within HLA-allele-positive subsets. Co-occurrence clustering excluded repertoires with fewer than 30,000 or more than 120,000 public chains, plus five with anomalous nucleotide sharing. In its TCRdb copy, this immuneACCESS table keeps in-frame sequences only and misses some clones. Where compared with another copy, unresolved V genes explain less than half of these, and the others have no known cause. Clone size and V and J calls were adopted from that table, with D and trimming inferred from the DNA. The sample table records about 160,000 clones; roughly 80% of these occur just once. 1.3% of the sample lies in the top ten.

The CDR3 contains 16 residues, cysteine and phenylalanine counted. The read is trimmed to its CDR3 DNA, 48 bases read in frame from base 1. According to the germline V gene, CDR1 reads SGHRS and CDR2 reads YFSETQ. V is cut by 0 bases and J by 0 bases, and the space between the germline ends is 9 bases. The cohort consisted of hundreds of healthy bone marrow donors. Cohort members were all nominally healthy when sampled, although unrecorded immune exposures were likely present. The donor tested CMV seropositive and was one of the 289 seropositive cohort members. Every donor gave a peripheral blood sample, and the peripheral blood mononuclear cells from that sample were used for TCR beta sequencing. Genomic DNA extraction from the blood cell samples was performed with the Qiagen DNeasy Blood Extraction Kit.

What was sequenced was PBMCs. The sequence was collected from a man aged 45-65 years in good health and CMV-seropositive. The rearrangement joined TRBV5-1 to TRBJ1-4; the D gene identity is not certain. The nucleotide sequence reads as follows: TGCGCCAGCAGCTTGGGACAACTAGCAACTAATGAAAAACTGTTTTTT. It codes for CASSLGQLATNEKLFF.